A single T cell receptor beta chain is shown here with its context. Its matching antigen is unknown. Trimming pared 7 bases from V and 4 bases from J, leaving 13 bases between. CDR3 size: 13 residues. Germline CDR1 is LNHDA and CDR2 is SQIVND (reference sequence). This record belongs to a study of T cell responses to AZD1222 COVID-19 vaccine. Findings and limits, study-wide: White British donors predominated, females outnumbered males, and clonal diversity was possibly underestimated. Dominant at 160-218 and 743-854, vaccine-associated CD4 TCRs also spanned spike. Researchers took repertoire samples only after the peak T cell response had come.

The table came from immunoSEQ multiplex PCR; TCRdb's copy has only in-frame clones and leaves some out. The sample yields roughly 100,000 clones, about 90% seen once. This TCR came from an adult in good health. The chain carries TRBV19 and TRBJ2-5; TRBD1 might be the D (6 bases). The sample here was peripheral blood, taken on day 0 of AZD1222 vaccination. CDR3 loop: CASKDSRRETQYF. The CDR3 coding sequence is TGTGCCAGTAAGGACAGCAGGCGAGAGACCCAGTACTTC.